This paragraph covers one T cell receptor beta chain sequence. V lost 7 bases to trimming and J lost 2 bases, with 18 bases between them. Germline assignment: CDR1 MDHEN and CDR2 SYDVKM. CDR3 length: 16 residues. Profiling relied on immunoSEQ multiplex PCR, and the TCRdb table lists in-frame clones only, not all of them. This table holds hundreds of thousands of clones, 70% to 90% found once. This sample was included in a study of shared T cell receptors in the human thymus. These sequences were also reported in another study, on human thymus T cells. Per that paper: Related reports documented highly overlapping thymic repertoires among unrelated individuals.

Sequencing was performed on thymocytes. This clonotype was obtained from a boy younger than two with a congenital heart defect. This chain links TRBV28 with TRBJ1-5; a possible D gene is TRBD1 (6 bases). Here the CDR3 reads CASKVSGEVGNQPQHF. As DNA, the CDR3 is TGTGCCAGCAAGGTTTCAGGGGAAGTGGGCAATCAGCCCCAGCATTTT.